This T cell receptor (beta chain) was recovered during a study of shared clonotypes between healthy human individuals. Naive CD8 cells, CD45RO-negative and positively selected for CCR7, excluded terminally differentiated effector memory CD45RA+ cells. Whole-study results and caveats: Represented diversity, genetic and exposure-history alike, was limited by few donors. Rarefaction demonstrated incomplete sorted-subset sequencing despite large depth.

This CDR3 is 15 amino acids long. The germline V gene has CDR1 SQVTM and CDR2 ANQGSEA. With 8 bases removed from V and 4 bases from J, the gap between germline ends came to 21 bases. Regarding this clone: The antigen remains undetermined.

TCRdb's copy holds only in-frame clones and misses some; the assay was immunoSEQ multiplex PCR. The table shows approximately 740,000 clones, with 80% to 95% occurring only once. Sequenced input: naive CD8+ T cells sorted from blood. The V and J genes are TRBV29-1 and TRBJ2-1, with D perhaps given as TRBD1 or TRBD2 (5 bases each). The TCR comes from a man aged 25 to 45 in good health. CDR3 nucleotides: TGCAGCTCGGAGGTAGGGGCAGGGACGTACAATGAGCAGTTCTTC. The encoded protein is CSSEVGAGTYNEQFF.